These 25 T cell receptor beta chains originate from one sample sequenced in a study of blood T cell repertoires in COVID-19. Assay used: immunoSEQ multiplex PCR; TCRdb lists only in-frame clones, some missing. The table has just under 50,000 clones, more than 70% seen once. Sequences were obtained from peripheral blood. The receptors originated from a human donor in a cohort sampled during active COVID-19.

This clone was recorded once. The genes are TRBV5-6 and TRBJ2-1, with TRBD1 identical over 7 bases. From germline, CDR1 is SGHDT and CDR2 YYEEEE. The CDR3 has 14 amino acids. The V and J ends lost 4 bases and 6 bases, in that order; junction bases with no gene match: 7. CDR3 sequence reads: CASSIDRVGNEQFF. CDR3 in DNA: TGTGCCAGCAGCATCGACAGGGTAGGCAATGAGCAGTTCTTC. The full variable domain, completed using reference TRBV5-6 and TRBJ2-1, is DAGVTQSPTHLIKTRGQQVTLRCSPKSGHDTVSWYQQALGQGPQFIFQYYEEEERQRGNFPDRFSGHQFPNYSSELNVNALLLGDSALYLCASSIDRVGNEQFFGPGTRLTVL.

This clone is a singleton in its sample. V and J are TRBV20-1 and TRBJ2-5; D possibly corresponds to TRBD1 (5 bases). Trimming pared 8 bases from V and 4 bases from J, leaving 11 bases between. The CDR3 has 11 residues. CDR1 and CDR2 from the germline V gene are DFQATT and SNEGSKA (reference sequence). CDR3 coding DNA: TGCAGTCTAGGGGAAGGAGAGACCCAGTACTTC. It translates to CSLGEGETQYF.

The chain carries TRBV27 and TRBJ2-3; a possible D gene is TRBD1 (5 bases). Germline values: CDR1 MNHEY, CDR2 SMNVEV (reference sequence). V lost 6 bases to trimming and J lost 1 base, with 8 bases between them. CDR3 length: 13 residues. CDR3: CASRPRGTDTQYF. The CDR3 nucleotides are TGTGCCAGCAGGCCCAGGGGCACAGATACGCAGTATTTT.

This chain joins TRBV3-1 (or the pseudogene TRBV3-2) and TRBJ2-1; D perhaps matches TRBD2 (6 bases). The CDR3 is 14 residues long. CDR1 LGHDT and CDR2 YNNKEL come from the germline V gene (reference sequence). Trimming stripped 1 base from V and 5 bases from J, with 9 bases between. CDR3 sequence reads: CASSQVRGNNEQFF. In DNA, the CDR3 is TGTGCCAGCAGCCAAGTCCGGGGGAACAATGAGCAGTTCTTC.

The CDR3 nucleotides read TGTGCCAGCAGCTCAAGCTTAAGACAGGGGGTTGGCAATCAGCCCCAGCATTTT. Protein product: CASSSSLRQGVGNQPQHF. The chain couples TRBV7-2 to TRBJ1-5, with 9 bases lining up with TRBD1. The CDR3 length is 18 residues. Germline CDR1 SGHTA, CDR2 FQGNSA. V trimming: 4 bases; J trimming: 2 bases; junction bases outside the gene matches: 12. The whole variable domain, remainder taken from reference TRBV7-2 and TRBJ1-5, is GAGVSQSPSNKVTEKGKDVELRCDPISGHTALYWYRQSLGQGLEFLIYFQGNSAPDKSGLPSDRFSAERTGGSVSTLTIQRTQQEDSAVYLCASSSSLRQGVGNQPQHFGDGTRLSIL.

This clone was seen a single time. The chain links TRBV5-6 to TRBJ2-5, with unresolved D. The germline CDR1 and CDR2 sequences are SGHDT and YYEEEE. This CDR3 is built from 15 residues. V dropped 0 bases and J dropped 2 bases, with 11 bases sitting between them. Here the CDR3 reads CASSLAPSSQETQYF. CDR3 coding DNA: TGTGCCAGCAGCTTGGCCCCCAGTTCACAAGAGACCCAGTACTTC.

This clone was seen only once. This rearrangement joins TRBV4-2 to TRBJ2-5, with 8 bases lining up with TRBD2. Trimming removed 3 bases from V and 2 bases from J; junction bases left unmatched: 2. The CDR3 loop spans 14 amino acids. Germline values: CDR1 LGHNA, CDR2 YNFKEQ. The CDR3 DNA follows: TGTGCCAGCAGCCAGACTAGCGAACAAGAGACCCAGTACTTC. The encoded protein is CASSQTSEQETQYF.

The gene calls are TRBV6-5 and TRBJ2-7; TRBD2 aligns across 9 bases. Per germline, CDR1 MNHEY and CDR2 SVGAGI. The V segment lost 6 bases and the J segment 0 bases; nucleotides outside the gene matches: 6. The CDR3 consists of 15 residues. CDR3 bases: TGTGCCAGCAGAGAGAGCGGGGGGAGCTCCTACGAGCAGTACTTC. Residues: CASRESGGSSYEQYF.

This clone showed up just once. The rearrangement links TRBV20-1 to TRBJ2-7, with no clear D. V lost 3 bases and J 2 bases, leaving 14 bases between the germline ends. The germline CDR1 and CDR2 sequences are DFQATT and SNEGSKA (reference sequence). There are 14 residues in the CDR3. CDR3 residues: CSASPRISTYEQYF. The CDR3 DNA is TGCAGTGCTAGTCCCAGGATTTCAACCTACGAGCAGTACTTC.

CDR3 region: CASSGLRQGLGNSPLHF. As DNA, the CDR3 is TGCGCCAGCAGCGGATTAAGACAGGGGTTAGGGAATTCACCCCTCCACTTT. The chain couples TRBV5-1 to TRBJ1-6; TRBD1 aligns across 8 bases. The ends lost 4 bases at V and 7 bases at J; junction bases unmatched: 13. The CDR3 runs 17 residues. Germline V lookup: CDR1 SGHRS, CDR2 YFSETQ.

This clone showed up just once. The rearrangement uses TRBV5-1 and TRBJ2-6, with D perhaps matching TRBD1 (5 bases). The length of the CDR3 is 14 residues. Trimming cost V 4 bases and J 0 bases, with 5 bases left between them. Germline values: CDR1 SGHRS, CDR2 YFSETQ. The CDR3 coding sequence is TGCGCCAGCAGCCAGGGCTCTGGGGCCAACGTCCTGACTTTC. Protein sequence: CASSQGSGANVLTF.

The rearrangement joins TRBV18 to TRBJ2-1; 9 bases are a match to TRBD1. Germline V lookup: CDR1 KGHSH, CDR2 LQKENI. CDR3 length equals 16 residues. V was clipped by 2 bases and J by 6 bases; unmatched bases: 8. CDR3 sequence reads: CASSPGPGQGINEQFF. In nucleotides, the CDR3 is TGTGCCAGCTCACCAGGACCGGGACAGGGAATCAATGAGCAGTTCTTC.

This clone has more than one count but fewer than ten. The chain joins TRBV19 to TRBJ2-1, with D perhaps matching TRBD1 (5 bases). The CDR3 spans 15 residues. Trimming took 6 bases from V and 6 from J, leaving 18 bases between them. Looked up from germline, CDR1 is LNHDA and CDR2 is SQIVND (reference sequence). CDR3 DNA: TGTGCCAGTAGCACCTACTTTGGGGCGATCAATGAGCAGTTCTTC. Amino acid sequence: CASSTYFGAINEQFF.

The chain combines TRBV2 with TRBJ1-1; D possibly corresponds to TRBD1 (5 bases). This CDR3 has 18 amino acids. CDR1 is SNHLY, CDR2 FYNNEI, per germline. The V end was cut by 2 bases, the J end by 3 bases, with 22 bases between. This CDR3 reads CASSETGGPGGTDTEAFF. CDR3 nucleotide sequence: TGTGCCAGCAGTGAAACGGGCGGTCCCGGGGGGACCGACACTGAAGCTTTCTTT.

This chain uses TRBV19 with TRBJ2-2, with D tentatively TRBD2 (5 bases). Deletions cut 7 bases from V and 4 bases from J, with 16 bases between. Per germline, CDR1 LNHDA and CDR2 SQIVND (reference sequence). The CDR3 consists of 15 residues. For the CDR3, the DNA is TGTGCCAGTAAAGCCAGAAAGGAGGTCACCGGGGAGCTGTTTTTT. This sequence encodes CASKARKEVTGELFF.

The chain employs TRBV7-2 and TRBJ1-3; D call uncertain. Per the germline V gene, CDR1 is SGHTA and CDR2 is FQGNSA. Trimming left V 4 bases short and J 7 bases short, with 11 bases between. The CDR3 contains 13 residues. CDR3 bases: TGTGCCAGCAGCTCCGGGGTCGGGAACACCATATATTTT. It yields the protein CASSSGVGNTIYF.

The V gene is TRBV7-2, the J gene TRBJ2-7, with D possibly matching TRBD1 (6 bases). Germline loops: CDR1 SGHTA, CDR2 FQGNSA. The CDR3 consists of 14 residues. V was trimmed by 6 bases and J by 0 bases, leaving 12 bases between them. The chain's CDR3 is CASRKTGSSYEQYF. The CDR3 region has the DNA TGTGCCAGCAGAAAAACAGGGAGCTCCTACGAGCAGTACTTC.

V and J are TRBV10-3 and TRBJ2-5, with 10 positions matching TRBD2. CDR3 size: 13 residues. V trimming: 8 bases; J trimming: 7 bases; junction bases outside the gene matches: 7. The V gene's germline CDR1 is ENHRY and CDR2 SYGVKD. The CDR3 region has the DNA TGTGCCATCGTGAGTGCTAGCGGGGGGACCCAGTACTTC. This sequence encodes CAIVSASGGTQYF.

This sequence joins TRBV5-6 and TRBJ2-2, with 7 bases matching TRBD2. The junction had 12 bases not matched to a gene; V was cut back by 1 base and J by 0 bases. The length of the CDR3 is 19 residues. In germline, CDR1 is SGHDT, CDR2 YYEEEE. In DNA, the CDR3 is TGTGCCAGCAGCTTGTTCGGCAGCGGGGTGAAAGCGAACACCGGGGAGCTGTTTTTT. Protein: CASSLFGSGVKANTGELFF.

The chain links TRBV9 to TRBJ2-2; D is uncertain. V was cut by 0 bases and J by 1 base, with 4 bases left in between. This CDR3 has 14 amino acids. CDR1 is SGDLS, CDR2 YYNGEE, per germline. DNA for the CDR3: TGTGCCAGCAGCGTAGGGCAGAACACCGGGGAGCTGTTTTTT. Its translation is CASSVGQNTGELFF.

CDR3 protein: CASSYSKRVQETQYF. Written as DNA, the CDR3 is TGTGCCAGCAGTTACTCAAAGCGGGTCCAAGAGACCCAGTACTTC. The V gene is TRBV6-2 or TRBV6-3, the J gene TRBJ2-5, with D perhaps TRBD2 (6 bases). Per the germline V gene, CDR1 is MNHEY and CDR2 is SVGEGT. The CDR3 covers 15 residues. Trimming shortened V by 0 bases and J by 1 base, and 9 bases separated the two germline ends.

This chain's CDR3 is CATSGARDEQFF. DNA of the CDR3: TGTGCCACCAGCGGGGCCAGGGATGAGCAGTTCTTC. The J gene is TRBJ2-1, the V gene TRBV15; maybe TRBD1 (5 bases). Between the trimmed V and J ends, which lost 5 bases and 8 bases, there was a span of 10 bases. The length of the CDR3 is 12 residues. CDR1 is LNHNV, CDR2 YYDKDF, per germline (reference sequence).

The chain combines TRBV6-4 with TRBJ2-2, with D possibly matching TRBD2 (5 bases). This CDR3 has 15 residues. Germline V gene data show CDR1 as MRHNA and CDR2 as SNTAGT. V lost 8 bases and J 4 bases, leaving 17 bases between the germline ends. CDR3 protein: CASSERGDGTGELFF. The CDR3 DNA reads TGTGCCAGCTCCGAACGGGGAGATGGCACCGGGGAGCTGTTTTTT.

The V gene is TRBV10-3, the J gene TRBJ2-1; 11 bases are shared with TRBD2. Germline loops: CDR1 ENHRY, CDR2 SYGVKD. The V gene end was trimmed by 5 bases and the J gene end by 6 bases; junction bases not matched to a gene: 3. This CDR3 has 14 amino acids. In DNA form, the CDR3 reads TGTGCCATCAGTCGACTAGCGGGATCCAATGAGCAGTTCTTC. This sequence encodes CAISRLAGSNEQFF.

V usage is TRBV5-6 and J usage is TRBJ2-3, with 7 nucleotides matching TRBD2. The CDR3 runs 15 residues. With V trimmed by 5 bases and J by 1 base, 7 bases remained unmatched. Germline V gives CDR1 SGHDT, CDR2 YYEEEE. In nucleotides, the CDR3 is TGTGCCAGCAGTAAGCGGGGTTTGGGCACAGATACGCAGTATTTT. Amino acid sequence: CASSKRGLGTDTQYF.